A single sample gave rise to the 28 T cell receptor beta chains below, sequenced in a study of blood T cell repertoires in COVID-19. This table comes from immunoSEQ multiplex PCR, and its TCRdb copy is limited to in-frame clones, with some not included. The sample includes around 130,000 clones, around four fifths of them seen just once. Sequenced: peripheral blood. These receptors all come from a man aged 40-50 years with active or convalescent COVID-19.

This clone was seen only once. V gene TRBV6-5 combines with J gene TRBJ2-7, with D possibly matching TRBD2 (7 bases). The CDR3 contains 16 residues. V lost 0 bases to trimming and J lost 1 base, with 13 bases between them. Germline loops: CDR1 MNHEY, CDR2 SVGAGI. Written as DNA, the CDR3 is TGTGCCAGCAGTTACTCGAATAGGGGGGGATCCTACGAGCAGTACTTC. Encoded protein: CASSYSNRGGSYEQYF.

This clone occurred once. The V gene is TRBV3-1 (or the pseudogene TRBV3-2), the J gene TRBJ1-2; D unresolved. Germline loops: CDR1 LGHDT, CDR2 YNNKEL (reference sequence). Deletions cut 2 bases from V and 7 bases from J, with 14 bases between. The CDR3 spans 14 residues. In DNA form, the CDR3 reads TGTGCCAGCAGCCAATTTGAGGGTATGAGTGGCTACACCTTC. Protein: CASSQFEGMSGYTF.

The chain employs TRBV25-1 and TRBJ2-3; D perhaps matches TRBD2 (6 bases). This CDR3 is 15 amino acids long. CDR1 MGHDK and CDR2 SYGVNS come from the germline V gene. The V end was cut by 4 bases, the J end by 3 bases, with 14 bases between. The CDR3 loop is CASSAPGSKTDTQYF. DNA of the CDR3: TGTGCCAGCAGTGCCCCCGGGAGTAAGACAGATACGCAGTATTTT.

CDR3 in amino acids: CASSLTSGSYNEQFF. The DNA for the CDR3 is TGTGCCAGCAGCTTAACTAGCGGCTCCTACAATGAGCAGTTCTTC. The rearrangement links TRBV11-2 to TRBJ2-1; 8 positions match TRBD2. This CDR3 contains 15 residues. V was pared by 2 bases and J by 0 bases, with 0 bases of the junction left unmatched. Germline V gives CDR1 SGHAT, CDR2 FQNNGV.

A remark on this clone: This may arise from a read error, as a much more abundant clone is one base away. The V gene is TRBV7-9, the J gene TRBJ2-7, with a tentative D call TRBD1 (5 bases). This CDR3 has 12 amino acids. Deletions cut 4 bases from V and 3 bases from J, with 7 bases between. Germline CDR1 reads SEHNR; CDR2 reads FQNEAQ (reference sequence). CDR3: CASSSQGYEQYF. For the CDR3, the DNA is TGTGCCAGCAGCTCCCAGGGCTACGAGCAGTACTTC.

The CDR3 is CASSLARGAGDTQYF. CDR3 nucleotides: TGTGCCAGCAGCTTAGCGCGGGGGGCCGGGGATACGCAGTATTTT. V usage is TRBV11-3 and J usage is TRBJ2-3; 8 bases map to TRBD2. Germline V CDR1 and CDR2: SGHNT, YENEEA. The junction had 6 bases not matched to a gene; V was cut back by 1 base and J by 6 bases. The CDR3 contains 15 residues.

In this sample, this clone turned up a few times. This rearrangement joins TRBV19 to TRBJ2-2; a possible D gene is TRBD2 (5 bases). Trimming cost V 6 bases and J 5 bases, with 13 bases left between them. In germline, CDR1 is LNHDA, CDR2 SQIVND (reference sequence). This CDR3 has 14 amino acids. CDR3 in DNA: TGTGCCAGTAGAACTCTGAGGGAGACCGGGGAGCTGTTTTTT. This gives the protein CASRTLRETGELFF.

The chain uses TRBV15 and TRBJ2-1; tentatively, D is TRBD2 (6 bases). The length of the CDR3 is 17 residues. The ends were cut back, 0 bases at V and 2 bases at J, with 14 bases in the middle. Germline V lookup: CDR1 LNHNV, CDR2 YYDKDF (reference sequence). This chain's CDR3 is CATSRDSAASAYNEQFF. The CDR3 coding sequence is TGTGCCACCAGCAGAGATTCAGCGGCTAGCGCCTACAATGAGCAGTTCTTC.

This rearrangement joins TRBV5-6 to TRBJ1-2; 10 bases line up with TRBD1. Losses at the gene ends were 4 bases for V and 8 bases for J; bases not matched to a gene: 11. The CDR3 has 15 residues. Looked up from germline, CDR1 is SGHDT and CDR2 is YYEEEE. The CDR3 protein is CASSMRQGASGGYTF. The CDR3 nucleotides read TGTGCCAGCAGCATGAGACAGGGGGCGTCGGGAGGCTACACCTTC.

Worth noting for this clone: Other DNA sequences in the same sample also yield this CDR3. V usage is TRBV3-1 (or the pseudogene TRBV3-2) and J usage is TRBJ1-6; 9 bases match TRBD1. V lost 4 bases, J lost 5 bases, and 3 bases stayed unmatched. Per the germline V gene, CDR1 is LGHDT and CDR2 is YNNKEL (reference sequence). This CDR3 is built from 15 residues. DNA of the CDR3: TGTGCCAGCAGCCTCGGACAGGGGAATAATTCACCCCTCCACTTT. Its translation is CASSLGQGNNSPLHF.

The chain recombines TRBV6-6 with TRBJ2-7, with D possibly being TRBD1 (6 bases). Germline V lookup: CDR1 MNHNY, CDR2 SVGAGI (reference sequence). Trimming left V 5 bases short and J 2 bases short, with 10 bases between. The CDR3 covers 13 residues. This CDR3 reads CASSLQGTYEQYF. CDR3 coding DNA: TGTGCCAGCAGTCTGCAGGGGACCTACGAGCAGTACTTC.

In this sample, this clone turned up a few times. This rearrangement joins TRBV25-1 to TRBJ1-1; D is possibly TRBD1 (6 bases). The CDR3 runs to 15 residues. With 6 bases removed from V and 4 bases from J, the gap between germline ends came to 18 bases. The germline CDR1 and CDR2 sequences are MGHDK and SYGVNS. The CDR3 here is CASRARGRAGTEAFF. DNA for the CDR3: TGTGCCAGCAGAGCGAGGGGGAGGGCTGGCACTGAAGCTTTCTTT.

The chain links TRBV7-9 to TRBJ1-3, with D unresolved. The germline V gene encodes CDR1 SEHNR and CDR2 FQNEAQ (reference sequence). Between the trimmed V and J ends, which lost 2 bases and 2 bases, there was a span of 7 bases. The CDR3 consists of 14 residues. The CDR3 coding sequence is TGTGCCAGCAGCTTAAACCAGGCTGGAAACACCATATATTTT. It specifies CASSLNQAGNTIYF.

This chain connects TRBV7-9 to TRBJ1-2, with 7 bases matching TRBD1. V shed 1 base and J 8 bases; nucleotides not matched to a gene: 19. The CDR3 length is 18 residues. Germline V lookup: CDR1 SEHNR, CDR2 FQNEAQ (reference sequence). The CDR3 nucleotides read TGTGCCAGCAGCTTAGAAGGTCACAGGGGAATCTCCACTGGGGGCTACACCTTC. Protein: CASSLEGHRGISTGGYTF.

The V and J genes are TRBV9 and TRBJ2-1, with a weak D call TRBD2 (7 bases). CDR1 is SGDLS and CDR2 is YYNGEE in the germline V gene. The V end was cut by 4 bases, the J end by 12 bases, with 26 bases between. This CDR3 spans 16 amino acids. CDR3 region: CASSLEGGAEMSVQFF. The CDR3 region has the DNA TGTGCCAGCAGCCTCGAAGGGGGGGCCGAAATGAGTGTGCAGTTCTTC.

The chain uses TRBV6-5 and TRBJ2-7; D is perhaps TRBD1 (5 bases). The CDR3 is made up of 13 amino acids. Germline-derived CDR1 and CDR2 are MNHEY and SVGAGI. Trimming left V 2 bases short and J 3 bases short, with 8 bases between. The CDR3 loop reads CASSYDRRYEQYF. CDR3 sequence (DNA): TGTGCCAGCAGTTACGACAGACGCTACGAGCAGTACTTC.

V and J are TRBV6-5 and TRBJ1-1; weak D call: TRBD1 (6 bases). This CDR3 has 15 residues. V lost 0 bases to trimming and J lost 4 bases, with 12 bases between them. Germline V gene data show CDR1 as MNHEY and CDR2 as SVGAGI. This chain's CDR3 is CASSYSTGASTEAFF. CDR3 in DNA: TGTGCCAGCAGTTACTCGACAGGAGCGAGCACTGAAGCTTTCTTT.

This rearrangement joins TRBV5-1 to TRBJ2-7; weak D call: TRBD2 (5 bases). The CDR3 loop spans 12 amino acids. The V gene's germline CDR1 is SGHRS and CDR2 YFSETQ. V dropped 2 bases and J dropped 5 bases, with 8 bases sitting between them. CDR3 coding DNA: TGCGCCAGCAGCTTTTTCGGGGACGAGCAGTACTTC. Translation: CASSFFGDEQYF.

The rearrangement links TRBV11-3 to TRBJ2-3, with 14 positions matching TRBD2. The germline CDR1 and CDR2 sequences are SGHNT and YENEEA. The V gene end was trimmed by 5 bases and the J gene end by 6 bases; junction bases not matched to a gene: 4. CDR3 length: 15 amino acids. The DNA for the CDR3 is TGTGCCAGCAGCGGACTAGCGGGGGGCCGGGATACGCAGTATTTT. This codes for CASSGLAGGRDTQYF.

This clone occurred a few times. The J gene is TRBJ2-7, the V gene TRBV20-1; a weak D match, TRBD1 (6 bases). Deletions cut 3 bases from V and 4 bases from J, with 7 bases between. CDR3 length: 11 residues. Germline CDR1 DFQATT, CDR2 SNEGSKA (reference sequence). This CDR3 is CSASRGYEQYF. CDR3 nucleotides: TGCAGTGCTAGCAGGGGTTACGAGCAGTACTTC.

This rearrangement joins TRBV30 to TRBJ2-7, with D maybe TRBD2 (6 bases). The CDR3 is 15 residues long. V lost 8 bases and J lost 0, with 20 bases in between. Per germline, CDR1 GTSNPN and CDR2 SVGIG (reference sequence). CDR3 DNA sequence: TGTGCCAGCCGGGACTCCCGTCTCAGCTCCTACGAGCAGTACTTC. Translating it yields CASRDSRLSSYEQYF.

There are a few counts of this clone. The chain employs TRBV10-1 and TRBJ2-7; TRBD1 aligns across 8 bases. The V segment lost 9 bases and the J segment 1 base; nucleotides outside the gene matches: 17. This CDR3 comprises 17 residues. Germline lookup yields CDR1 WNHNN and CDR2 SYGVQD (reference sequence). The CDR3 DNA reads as TGCGCCAGGAAGGGGGACAGGACCCGAATTGATTCCTACGAGCAGTACTTC. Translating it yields CARKGDRTRIDSYEQYF.

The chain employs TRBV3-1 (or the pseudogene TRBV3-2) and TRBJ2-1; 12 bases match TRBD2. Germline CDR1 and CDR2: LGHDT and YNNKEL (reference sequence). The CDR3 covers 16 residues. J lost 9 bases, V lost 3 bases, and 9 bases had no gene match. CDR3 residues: CASSQAGLAGSFEQFF. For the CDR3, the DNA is TGTGCCAGCAGCCAGGCCGGACTAGCGGGGAGTTTTGAGCAGTTCTTC.

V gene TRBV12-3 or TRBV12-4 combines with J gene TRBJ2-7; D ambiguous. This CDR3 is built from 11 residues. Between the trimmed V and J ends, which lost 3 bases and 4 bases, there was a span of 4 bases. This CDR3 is CASSLLYEQYF. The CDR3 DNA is TGTGCCAGCAGTTTGTTATACGAGCAGTACTTC.

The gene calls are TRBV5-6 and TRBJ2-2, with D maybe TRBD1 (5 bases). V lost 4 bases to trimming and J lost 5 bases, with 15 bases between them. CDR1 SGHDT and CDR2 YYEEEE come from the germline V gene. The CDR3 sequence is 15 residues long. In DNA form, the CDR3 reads TGTGCCAGCAGCGAGAACGCTCAGGGTACCGGGGAGCTGTTTTTT. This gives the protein CASSENAQGTGELFF.

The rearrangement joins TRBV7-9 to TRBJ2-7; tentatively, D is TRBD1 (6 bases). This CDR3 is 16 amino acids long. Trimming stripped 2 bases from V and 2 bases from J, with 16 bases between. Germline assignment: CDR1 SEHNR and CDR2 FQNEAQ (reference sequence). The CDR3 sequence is CASSLLDEGGTYEQYF. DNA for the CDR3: TGTGCCAGCAGCTTACTTGATGAAGGGGGAACCTACGAGCAGTACTTC. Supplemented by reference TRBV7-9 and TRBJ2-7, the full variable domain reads DTGVSQNPRHKITKRGQNVTFRCDPISEHNRLYWYRQTLGQGPEFLTYFQNEAQLEKSRLLSDRFSAERPKGSFSTLEIQRTEQGDSAMYLCASSLLDEGGTYEQYFGPGTRLTVT.

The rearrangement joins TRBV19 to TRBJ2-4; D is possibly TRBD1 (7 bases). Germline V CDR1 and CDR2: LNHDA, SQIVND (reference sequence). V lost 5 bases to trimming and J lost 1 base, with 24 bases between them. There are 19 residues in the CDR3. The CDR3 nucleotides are TGTGCCAGTAGTCACCTTATGGGAGGAGACAGGGCGGCCAAAAACATTCAGTACTTC. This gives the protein CASSHLMGGDRAAKNIQYF. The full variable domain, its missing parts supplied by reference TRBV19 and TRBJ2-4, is DGGITQSPKYLFRKEGQNVTLSCEQNLNHDAMYWYRQDPGQGLRLIYYSQIVNDFQKGDIAEGYSVSREKKESFPLTVTSAQKNPTAFYLCASSHLMGGDRAAKNIQYFGAGTRLSVL.

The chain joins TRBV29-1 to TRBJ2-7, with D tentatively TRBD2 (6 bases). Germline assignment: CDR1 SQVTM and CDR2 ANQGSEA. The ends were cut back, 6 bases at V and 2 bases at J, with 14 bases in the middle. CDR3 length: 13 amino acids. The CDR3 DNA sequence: TGCAGCGTGGAGGGAAATGGGGCCTACGAGCAGTACTTC. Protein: CSVEGNGAYEQYF.